This T cell receptor beta chain was obtained from a study of regulatory T cells in long-lasting Graves disease. V was trimmed by 8 bases and J by 0 bases, leaving 10 bases between them. Germline CDR1 and CDR2: MNHEY and SMNVEV (reference sequence). This CDR3 spans 13 amino acids. This clonotype was picked up a small number of times. To make TCR beta libraries, researchers used iRepertoire HTBI primers and Arm-PCR of CDR3 regions. In TCRdb, the multiplex PCR reads were re-called with MiXCR into one record per CDR3 protein. The sample consists of fewer than 400,000 distinct CDR3 sequences, less than 25% of them appearing once. Time point here: persistent/refractory GD, antithyroid drugs over 5 years with positive TRAb. Researchers made the TCR library from RNA that was extracted from PBMCs.

The TCR originated in a female donor with Graves disease. The V call is TRBV27, the J call TRBJ1-1; D is unclear. The sequences come from peripheral blood mononuclear cells (PBMCs), collected when the disease was refractory, from a patient treated with antithyroid drugs. This CDR3 reads CASGIWMNTEAFF. The CDR3 nucleotides read TGTGCCAGCGGAATATGGATGAACACTGAAGCTTTCTTT.